One sample yielded the 18 T cell receptor beta chains listed below, sequenced in a study of blood T cell repertoires in COVID-19. TCRdb keeps only in-frame clones here, not all; method: immunoSEQ multiplex PCR. The sample yields 200,000 to 250,000 clones, around 82% seen once. Sequencing was carried out using peripheral blood. These receptors all stem from a woman in her 30s who had recovered from COVID-19.

This clone has only one observation. The chain uses TRBV30 and TRBJ2-5; TRBD1 might be the D (6 bases). V was trimmed by 3 bases and J by 5 bases, leaving 16 bases between them. Germline values: CDR1 GTSNPN, CDR2 SVGIG (reference sequence). CDR3 length equals 14 residues. CDR3: CAWRASGAGETQYF. The CDR3 region has the DNA TGTGCCTGGAGAGCCTCAGGGGCGGGCGAGACCCAGTACTTC.

The CDR3 nucleotides read TGTGCCAGCCTCAGGGTAAGGAATCAGCCCCAGCATTTT. Residues: CASLRVRNQPQHF. The chain is built from TRBV2 and TRBJ1-5; TRBD1 is a possible D gene (5 bases). CDR3 length equals 13 residues. The germline V gene has CDR1 SNHLY and CDR2 FYNNEI. V was cut by 8 bases and J by 4 bases, with 12 bases left in between.

V is TRBV28 and J is TRBJ2-3, with D possibly being TRBD2 (7 bases). The CDR3 covers 15 residues. Trimming took 7 bases from V and 0 from J, leaving 14 bases between them. The V gene's germline CDR1 is MDHEN and CDR2 SYDVKM. CDR3 sequence (DNA): TGTGCCAGCATCAAAGGGGGGGCAAGCACAGATACGCAGTATTTT. It specifies CASIKGGASTDTQYF.

In this sample, this clone turned up a few times. The rearrangement links TRBV7-8 to TRBJ2-1, with 12 bases identical to TRBD2. CDR3 length equals 19 residues. J gave up 5 bases and V 5 bases, and 16 bases lay outside the gene matches. The V gene's germline CDR1 is SGHVS and CDR2 FQNEAQ. CDR3 coding DNA: TGTGCCAGCAGCCTCAGAGCGCTGCCGTGGACTAGCGGGGACAATGAGCAGTTCTTC. Translated, it gives CASSLRALPWTSGDNEQFF.

This clone appeared a few times. The rearrangement uses TRBV12-3 or TRBV12-4 and TRBJ1-4; D is perhaps TRBD1 (5 bases). The ends were cut back, 2 bases at V and 8 bases at J, with 9 bases in the middle. The CDR3 extends over 13 amino acids. CDR3 bases: TGTGCCAGCAGTTTAATGGAGGGGGAAAAACTGTTTTTT. This codes for CASSLMEGEKLFF.

This chain joins TRBV27 and TRBJ2-4; D possibly corresponds to TRBD2 (6 bases). Germline CDR1 is MNHEY and CDR2 is SMNVEV (reference sequence). V was shortened by 5 bases and J by 2 bases, with 13 bases between the two germline ends. The CDR3 contains 15 residues. This CDR3 is CASSPPGVPKNIQYF. DNA for the CDR3: TGTGCCAGCAGTCCGCCGGGAGTACCCAAAAACATTCAGTACTTC.

This clone came up a few times. The chain joins TRBV28 to TRBJ1-1; 8 bases fit TRBD1. Germline V lookup: CDR1 MDHEN, CDR2 SYDVKM. The CDR3 loop spans 16 amino acids. Trimming at V came to 8 bases and at J to 3 bases, leaving 14 bases not matched to a gene. The CDR3 nucleotides are TGTGCCAGCCAACTGACGCCGACAGGGGAGGACACTGAAGCTTTCTTT. Translated: CASQLTPTGEDTEAFF.

This chain links TRBV20-1 with TRBJ2-1, with D perhaps TRBD2 (5 bases). Trimming pared 8 bases from V and 6 bases from J, leaving 8 bases between. The V gene's germline CDR1 is DFQATT and CDR2 SNEGSKA (reference sequence). CDR3 length: 10 amino acids. The CDR3 protein is CSHSVNEQFF. The CDR3 DNA sequence: TGCAGTCATAGCGTCAATGAGCAGTTCTTC.

This clone was observed a few times. The chain has TRBV7-9 and TRBJ2-2; D is undetermined. CDR1 SEHNR and CDR2 FQNEAQ come from the germline V gene (reference sequence). This CDR3 region has 14 residues. The V end was cut by 5 bases, the J end by 2 bases, with 9 bases between. CDR3 loop: CASSNRVNTGELFF. DNA of the CDR3: TGTGCCAGCAGCAACAGAGTAAACACCGGGGAGCTGTTTTTT.

The count of this clone is one. The chain carries TRBV29-1 and TRBJ2-3, with 7 bases identical to TRBD2. The CDR3 has 13 residues. Trimming at V came to 8 bases and at J to 6 bases, leaving 11 bases not matched to a gene. Germline V gene lookup returns CDR1 SQVTM and CDR2 ANQGSEA. In DNA, the CDR3 is TGCAGCCCCGGGGAGGGGTCGGCGGATACGCAGTATTTT. It yields the protein CSPGEGSADTQYF.

V gene TRBV11-2 combines with J gene TRBJ2-1; 8 bases are a match to TRBD2. V lost 1 base, J lost 7 bases, and 6 bases stayed unmatched. Germline CDR1 is SGHAT and CDR2 is FQNNGV. This CDR3 has 15 residues. The CDR3 nucleotides read TGTGCCAGCAGCTTAGCGGGAGGGCCTACAAATGAGCAGTTCTTC. It codes for CASSLAGGPTNEQFF.

V usage is TRBV5-1 and J usage is TRBJ1-3; 10 nucleotides agree with TRBD1. The CDR3 has 15 residues. CDR1 SGHRS and CDR2 YFSETQ come from the germline V gene. The V and J ends lost 0 bases and 4 bases, in that order; junction bases with no gene match: 1. The CDR3 DNA sequence: TGCGCCAGCAGCTTGGCGGGACAGGGGGGAAACACCATATATTTT. Amino acid sequence: CASSLAGQGGNTIYF.

This chain's CDR3 is CASRFLSGPYNEQFF. Written as DNA, the CDR3 is TGTGCCAGCAGGTTCCTTAGCGGGCCGTACAATGAGCAGTTCTTC. V usage is TRBV6-5 and J usage is TRBJ2-1; 7 bases map to TRBD2. Germline V gene data show CDR1 as MNHEY and CDR2 as SVGAGI. After removal of 6 bases from V and 4 bases from J, the junction contained 9 bases not matched to a gene. This CDR3 comprises 15 residues.

A single count supports this clone. The chain employs TRBV28 and TRBJ1-4; D is perhaps TRBD1 (6 bases). Germline V CDR1 and CDR2: MDHEN, SYDVKM. The V gene lost 6 bases and the J gene lost 8 bases, with 10 bases spanning the gap. The CDR3 is 12 amino acids. The CDR3 nucleotides are TGTGCCAGCAGCCAGGGGAGCGAAAAACTGTTTTTT. It encodes CASSQGSEKLFF.

V usage is TRBV5-4 and J usage is TRBJ2-7; D call uncertain. The CDR3 extends over 13 amino acids. V was clipped by 4 bases and J by 2 bases, with 10 bases between them. CDR1 SGHNT and CDR2 YYREEE come from the germline V gene (reference sequence). The CDR3 loop reads CASSQDWTYEQYF. The CDR3 nucleotides read TGTGCCAGCAGCCAAGACTGGACCTACGAGCAGTACTTC.

The rearrangement links TRBV28 to TRBJ2-5, with D unclear. Trimming cost V 5 bases and J 5 bases, with 21 bases left between them. CDR3 length: 16 amino acids. Germline V gene lookup returns CDR1 MDHEN and CDR2 SYDVKM. CDR3 DNA sequence: TGTGCCAGCAGTCCCCTTCGCGTTCCCAGGTGGGAGACCCAGTACTTC. As protein: CASSPLRVPRWETQYF.

The CDR3 sequence is CASSPSRGFHTEAFF. The CDR3 coding sequence is TGTGCCAGCAGTCCAAGCAGGGGTTTTCACACTGAAGCTTTCTTT. The chain employs TRBV7-9 and TRBJ1-1; D is perhaps TRBD1 (6 bases). The CDR3 loop spans 15 amino acids. Looked up from germline, CDR1 is SEHNR and CDR2 is FQNEAQ (reference sequence). Trimming took off 6 bases at V and 3 bases at J, with 17 bases between the two ends.

The chain recombines TRBV9 with TRBJ2-1, with 8 bases lining up with TRBD1. Germline V gene sequence: CDR1 SGDLS, CDR2 YYNGEE. There are 16 residues in the CDR3. With 2 bases clipped from V and 6 bases from J, the junction kept 10 bases outside the gene matches. DNA of the CDR3: TGTGCCAGCAGCGTTAGCCCCGGAACAGGGGGCAATGAGCAGTTCTTC. Translating it yields CASSVSPGTGGNEQFF.